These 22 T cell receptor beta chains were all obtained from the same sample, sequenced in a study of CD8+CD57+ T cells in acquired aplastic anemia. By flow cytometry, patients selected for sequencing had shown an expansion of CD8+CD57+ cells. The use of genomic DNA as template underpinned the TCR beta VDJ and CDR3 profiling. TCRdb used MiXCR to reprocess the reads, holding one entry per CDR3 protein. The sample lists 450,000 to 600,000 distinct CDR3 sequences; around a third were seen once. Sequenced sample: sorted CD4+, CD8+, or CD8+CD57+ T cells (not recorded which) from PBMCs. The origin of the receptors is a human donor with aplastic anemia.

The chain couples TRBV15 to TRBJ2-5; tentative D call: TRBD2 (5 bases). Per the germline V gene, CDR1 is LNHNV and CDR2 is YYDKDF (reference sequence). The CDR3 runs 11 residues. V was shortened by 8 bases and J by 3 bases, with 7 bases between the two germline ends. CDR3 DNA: TGTGCCACCCCCGGGGAAGAGACCCAGTACTTC. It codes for CATPGEETQYF. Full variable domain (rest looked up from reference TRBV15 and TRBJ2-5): DAMVIQNPRYQVTQFGKPVTLSCSQTLNHNVMYWYQQKSSQAPKLLFHYYDKDFNNEADTPDNFQSRRPNTSFCFLDIRSPGLGDTAMYLCATPGEETQYFGPGTRLLVL.

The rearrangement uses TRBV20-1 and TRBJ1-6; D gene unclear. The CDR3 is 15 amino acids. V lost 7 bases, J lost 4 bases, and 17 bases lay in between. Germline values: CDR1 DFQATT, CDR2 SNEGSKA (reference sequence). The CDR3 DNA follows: TGCAGTGTCTGGGCCCCCCTGGGGTATAATTCACCCCTCCACTTT. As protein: CSVWAPLGYNSPLHF.

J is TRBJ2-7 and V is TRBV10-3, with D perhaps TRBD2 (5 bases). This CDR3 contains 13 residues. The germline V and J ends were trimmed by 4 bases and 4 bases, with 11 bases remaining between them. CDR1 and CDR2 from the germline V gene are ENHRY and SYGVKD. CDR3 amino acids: CAISVGDTYEQYF. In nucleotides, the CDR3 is TGTGCCATCAGTGTCGGGGATACATACGAGCAGTACTTC.

CDR3 protein: CSVETGLAESTDTQYF. As DNA, the CDR3 is TGCAGCGTTGAAACGGGACTAGCGGAAAGCACAGATACGCAGTATTTT. The rearrangement uses TRBV29-1 and TRBJ2-3; 11 positions agree with TRBD2. This CDR3 spans 16 amino acids. The germline CDR1 and CDR2 sequences are SQVTM and ANQGSEA. V dropped 2 bases and J dropped 0; count of bases not matched to a gene: 4.

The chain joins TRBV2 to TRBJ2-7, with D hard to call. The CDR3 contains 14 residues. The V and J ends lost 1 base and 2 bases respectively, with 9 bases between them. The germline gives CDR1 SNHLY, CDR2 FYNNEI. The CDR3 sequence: CASSEGVGTYEQYV. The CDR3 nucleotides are TGTGCCAGCAGTGAAGGGGTAGGGACCTACGAGCAGTACGTC.

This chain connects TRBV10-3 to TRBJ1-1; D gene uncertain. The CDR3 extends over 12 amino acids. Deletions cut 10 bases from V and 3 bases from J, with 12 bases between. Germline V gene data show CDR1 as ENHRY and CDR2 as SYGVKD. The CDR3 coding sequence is TGTGCCAGCACCTCCGATTACACTGAAGCTTTCTTT. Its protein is CASTSDYTEAFF.

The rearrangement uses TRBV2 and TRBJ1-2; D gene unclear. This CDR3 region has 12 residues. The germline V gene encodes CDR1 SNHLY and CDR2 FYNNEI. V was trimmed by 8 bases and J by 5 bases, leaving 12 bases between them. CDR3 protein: CASGLAGYGYTF. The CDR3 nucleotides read TGTGCCAGCGGACTAGCGGGATATGGCTACACCTTC.

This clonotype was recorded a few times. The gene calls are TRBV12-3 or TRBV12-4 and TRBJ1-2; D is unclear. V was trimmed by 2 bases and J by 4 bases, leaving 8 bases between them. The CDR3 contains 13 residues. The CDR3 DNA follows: TGTGCCAGCAGTTTATTACAGTTCTATGGCTACACCTTC. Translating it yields CASSLLQFYGYTF.

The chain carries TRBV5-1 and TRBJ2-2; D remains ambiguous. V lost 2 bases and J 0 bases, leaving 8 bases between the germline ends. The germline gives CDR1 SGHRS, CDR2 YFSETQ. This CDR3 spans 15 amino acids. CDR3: CASSLGNANTGELFF. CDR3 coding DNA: TGCGCCAGCAGCTTAGGGAACGCGAACACCGGGGAGCTGTTTTTT.

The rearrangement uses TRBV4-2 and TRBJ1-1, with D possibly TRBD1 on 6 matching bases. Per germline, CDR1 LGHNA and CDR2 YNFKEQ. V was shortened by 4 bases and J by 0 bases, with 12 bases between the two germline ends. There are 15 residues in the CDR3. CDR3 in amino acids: CASSRDRTLNTEAFF. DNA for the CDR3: TGTGCCAGCAGCCGCGACAGGACCTTGAACACTGAAGCTTTCTTT.

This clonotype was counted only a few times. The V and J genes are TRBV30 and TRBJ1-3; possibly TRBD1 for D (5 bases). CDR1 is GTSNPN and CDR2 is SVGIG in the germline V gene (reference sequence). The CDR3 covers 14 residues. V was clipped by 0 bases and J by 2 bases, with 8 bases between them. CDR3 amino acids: CAWSVARAGNTIYF. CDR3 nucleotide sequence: TGTGCCTGGAGTGTAGCCAGGGCTGGAAACACCATATATTTT.

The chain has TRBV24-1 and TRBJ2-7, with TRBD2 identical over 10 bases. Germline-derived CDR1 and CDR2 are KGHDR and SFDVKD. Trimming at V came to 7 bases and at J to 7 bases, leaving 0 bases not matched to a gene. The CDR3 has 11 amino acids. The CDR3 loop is CATRTSGEQYF. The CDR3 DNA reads TGTGCCACCAGGACTAGCGGGGAGCAGTACTTC.

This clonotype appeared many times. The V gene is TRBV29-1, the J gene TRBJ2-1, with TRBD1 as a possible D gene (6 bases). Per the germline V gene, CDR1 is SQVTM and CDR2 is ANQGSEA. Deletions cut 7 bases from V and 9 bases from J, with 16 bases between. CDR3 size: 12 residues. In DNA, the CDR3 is TGCAGCGGTAGTCAACAGGGCACTGAGCAGTTCTTC. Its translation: CSGSQQGTEQFF.

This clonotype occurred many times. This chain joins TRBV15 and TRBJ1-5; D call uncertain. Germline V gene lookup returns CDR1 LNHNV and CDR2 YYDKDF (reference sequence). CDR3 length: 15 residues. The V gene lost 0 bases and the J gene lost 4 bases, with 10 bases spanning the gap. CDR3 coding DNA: TGTGCCACCAGCAGAGAAACATCTGGAAATCAGCCCCAGCATTTT. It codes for CATSRETSGNQPQHF.

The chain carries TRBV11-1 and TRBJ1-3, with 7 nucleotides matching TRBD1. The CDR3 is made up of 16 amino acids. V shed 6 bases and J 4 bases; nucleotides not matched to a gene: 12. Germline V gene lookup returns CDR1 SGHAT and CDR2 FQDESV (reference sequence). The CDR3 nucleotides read TGTGCCAGCAGACGAATCAGGGGGTCGGGAGGAAACACCATATATTTT. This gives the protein CASRRIRGSGGNTIYF.

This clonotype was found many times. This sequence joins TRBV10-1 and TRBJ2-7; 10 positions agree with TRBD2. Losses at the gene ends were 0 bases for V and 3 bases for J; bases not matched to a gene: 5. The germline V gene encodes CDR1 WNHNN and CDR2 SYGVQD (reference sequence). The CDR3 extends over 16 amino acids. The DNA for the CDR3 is TGCGCCAGCAGTGAGTCGTCGTCTAGCGGGAGCTACGAGCAGTACTTC. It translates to CASSESSSSGSYEQYF.

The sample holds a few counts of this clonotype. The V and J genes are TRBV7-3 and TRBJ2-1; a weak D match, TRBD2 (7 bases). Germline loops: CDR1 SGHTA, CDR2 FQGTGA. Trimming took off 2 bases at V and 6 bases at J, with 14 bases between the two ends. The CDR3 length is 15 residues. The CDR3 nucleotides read TGTGCCAGCAGCTTAGAGGGGGGGACGGGCAATGAGCAGTTCTTC. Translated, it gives CASSLEGGTGNEQFF.

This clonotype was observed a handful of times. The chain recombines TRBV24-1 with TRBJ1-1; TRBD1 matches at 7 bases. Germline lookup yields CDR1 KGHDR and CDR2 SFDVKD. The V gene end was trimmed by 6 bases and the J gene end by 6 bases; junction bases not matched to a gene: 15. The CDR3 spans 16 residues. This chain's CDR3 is CATSSPHRGGNAEAFF. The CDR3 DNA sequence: TGTGCCACCAGTTCACCGCACAGGGGAGGCAATGCTGAAGCTTTCTTT.

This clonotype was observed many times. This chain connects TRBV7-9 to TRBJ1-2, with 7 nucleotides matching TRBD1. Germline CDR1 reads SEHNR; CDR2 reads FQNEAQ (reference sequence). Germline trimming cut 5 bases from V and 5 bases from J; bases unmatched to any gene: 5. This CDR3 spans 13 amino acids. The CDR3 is CASSTTGSYGYTF. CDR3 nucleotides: TGTGCCAGCAGCACGACAGGGAGTTATGGCTACACCTTC.

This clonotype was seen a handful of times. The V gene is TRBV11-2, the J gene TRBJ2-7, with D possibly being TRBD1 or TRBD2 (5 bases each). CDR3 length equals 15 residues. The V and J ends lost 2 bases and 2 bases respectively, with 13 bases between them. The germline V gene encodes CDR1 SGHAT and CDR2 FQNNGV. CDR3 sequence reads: CASSLRLGETYEQYF. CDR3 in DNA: TGTGCCAGCAGCTTACGGCTGGGGGAGACCTACGAGCAGTACTTC.

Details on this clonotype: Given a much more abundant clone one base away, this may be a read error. The CDR3 nucleotides read TGCGCCAGCAGCCAAGGACTTGGAGGTTCACCCCTCCACTTT. Amino acids: CASSQGLGGSPLHF. The V call is TRBV5-1, the J call TRBJ1-6; D gene unclear. CDR1 and CDR2 from the germline V gene are SGHRS and YFSETQ. V dropped 4 bases and J dropped 9 bases, with 14 bases sitting between them. The CDR3 is 14 amino acids. The entire variable domain, with the rest obtained from reference TRBV5-1 and TRBJ1-6, is as follows: KAGVTQTPRYLIKTRGQQVTLSCSPISGHRSVSWYQQTPGQGLQFLFEYFSETQRNKGNFPGRFSGRQFSNSRSEMNVSTLELGDSALYLCASSQGLGGSPLHFGNGTRLTVT.

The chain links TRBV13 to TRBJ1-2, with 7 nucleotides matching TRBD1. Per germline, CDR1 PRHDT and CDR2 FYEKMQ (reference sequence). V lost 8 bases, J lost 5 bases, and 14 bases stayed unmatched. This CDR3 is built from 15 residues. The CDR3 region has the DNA TGTGCCAGCGGGCAGAGTATGACAGGGAATTATGGCTACACCTTC. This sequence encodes CASGQSMTGNYGYTF.